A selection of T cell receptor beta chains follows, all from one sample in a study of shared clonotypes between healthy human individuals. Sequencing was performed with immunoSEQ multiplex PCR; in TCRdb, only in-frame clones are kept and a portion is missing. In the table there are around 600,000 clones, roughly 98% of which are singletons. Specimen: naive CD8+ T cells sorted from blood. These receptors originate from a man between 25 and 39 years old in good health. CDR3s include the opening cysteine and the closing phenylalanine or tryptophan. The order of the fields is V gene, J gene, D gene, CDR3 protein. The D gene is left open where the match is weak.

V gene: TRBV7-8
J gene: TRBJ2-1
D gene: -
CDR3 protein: CASSARVALNEQFF

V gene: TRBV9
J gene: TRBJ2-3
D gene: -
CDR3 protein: CASSVGGKDTQYF

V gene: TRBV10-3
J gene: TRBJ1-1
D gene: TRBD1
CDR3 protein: CAITGQGAGTEAFF

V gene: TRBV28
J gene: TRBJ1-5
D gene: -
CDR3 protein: CASSLVEGIQPQHF

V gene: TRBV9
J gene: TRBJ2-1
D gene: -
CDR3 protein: CASSGGGGYNEQFF

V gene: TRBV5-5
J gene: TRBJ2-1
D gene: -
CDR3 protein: CASSQGYEQFF

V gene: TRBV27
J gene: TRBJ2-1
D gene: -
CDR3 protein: CASSLTPWNSEDEQFF

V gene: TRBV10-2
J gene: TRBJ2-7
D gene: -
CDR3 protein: CASSGVPYEQYF

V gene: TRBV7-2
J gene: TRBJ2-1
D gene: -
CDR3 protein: CASSTLTSYNEQFF

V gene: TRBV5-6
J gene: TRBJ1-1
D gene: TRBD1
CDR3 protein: CASSRGTGFTEAFF

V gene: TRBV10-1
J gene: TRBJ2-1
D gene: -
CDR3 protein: CASSENQWGSYNEQFF

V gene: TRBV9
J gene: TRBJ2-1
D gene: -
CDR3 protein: CASSSDSATAYNEQFF

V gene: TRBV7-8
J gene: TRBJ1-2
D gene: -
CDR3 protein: CASSLSLTALRDGYTF

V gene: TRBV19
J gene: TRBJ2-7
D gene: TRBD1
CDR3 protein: CASSAAPGQGTTRDHYEQYF

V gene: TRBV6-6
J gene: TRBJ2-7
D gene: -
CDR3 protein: CASTSGSYEQYF

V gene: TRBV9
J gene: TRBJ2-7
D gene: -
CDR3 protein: CASSVEASTYEQYF

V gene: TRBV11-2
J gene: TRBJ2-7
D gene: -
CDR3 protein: CASSLGTLYEQYF

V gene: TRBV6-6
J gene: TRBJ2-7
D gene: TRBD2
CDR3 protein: CATRDYGYEQYF

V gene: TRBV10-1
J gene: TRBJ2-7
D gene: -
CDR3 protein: CASSLHSCSYEQYF

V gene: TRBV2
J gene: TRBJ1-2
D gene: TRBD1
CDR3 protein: CAMFGDRAVYGYTF

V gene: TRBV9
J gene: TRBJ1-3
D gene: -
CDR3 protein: CASSPQRNTIYF

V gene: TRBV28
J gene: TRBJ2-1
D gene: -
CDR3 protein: CASTQGGEQFF

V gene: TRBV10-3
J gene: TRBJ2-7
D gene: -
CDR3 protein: CAISEATYEQYF

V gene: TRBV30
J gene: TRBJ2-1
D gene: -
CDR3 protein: CAGEPQNEQFF

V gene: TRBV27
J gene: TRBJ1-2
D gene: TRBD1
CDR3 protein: CATGPTGGYGYTF

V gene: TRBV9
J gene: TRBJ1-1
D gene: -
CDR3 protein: CASSPRVGDEAFF

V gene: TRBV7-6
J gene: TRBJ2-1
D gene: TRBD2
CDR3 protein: CASSLVFAGGNNEQFF

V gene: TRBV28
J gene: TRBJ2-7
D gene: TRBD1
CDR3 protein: CASSPAGGYEQYF

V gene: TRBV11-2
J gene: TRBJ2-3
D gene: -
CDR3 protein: CASRSDGTDTQYF

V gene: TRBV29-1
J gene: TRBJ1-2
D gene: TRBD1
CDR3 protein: CSARPGQGGGYTF

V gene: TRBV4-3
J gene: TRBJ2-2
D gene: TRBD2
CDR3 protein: CASSPHGPGGDTGELFF

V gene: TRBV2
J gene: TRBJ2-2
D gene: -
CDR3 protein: CASSDGQGNTGELFF

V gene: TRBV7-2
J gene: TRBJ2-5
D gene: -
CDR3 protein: CASRTARSGVSETQYF

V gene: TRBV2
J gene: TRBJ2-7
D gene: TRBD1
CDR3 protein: CASSESIRDRDMVEQYF

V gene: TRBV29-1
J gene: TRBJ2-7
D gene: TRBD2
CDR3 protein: CSVELAVLPYEQYF

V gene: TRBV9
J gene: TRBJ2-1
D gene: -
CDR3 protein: CASSVELGDNEQFF

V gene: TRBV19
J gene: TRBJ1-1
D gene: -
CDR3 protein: CASSIERGGDTEAFF

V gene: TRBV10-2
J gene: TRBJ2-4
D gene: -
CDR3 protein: CASSRDLYEENIQYF

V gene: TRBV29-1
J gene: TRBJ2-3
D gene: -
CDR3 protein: CSVSLRVEDTQYF

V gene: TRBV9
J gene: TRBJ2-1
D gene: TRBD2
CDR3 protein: CASSVDSGSYNEQFF

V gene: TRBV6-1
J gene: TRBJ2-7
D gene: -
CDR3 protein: CASTWGLPYEQYF

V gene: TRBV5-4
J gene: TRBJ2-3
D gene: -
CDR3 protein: CASSLEAKYTDTQYF

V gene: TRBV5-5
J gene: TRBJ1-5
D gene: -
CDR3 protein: CASSFGQDNQPQHF

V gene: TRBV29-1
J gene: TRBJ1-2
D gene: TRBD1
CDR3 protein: CSVEDLTGGYGYTF

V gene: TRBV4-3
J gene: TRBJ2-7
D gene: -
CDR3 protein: CASSQDGGGSEQYF

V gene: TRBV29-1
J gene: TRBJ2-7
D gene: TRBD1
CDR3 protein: CSSTLTGDEQYF

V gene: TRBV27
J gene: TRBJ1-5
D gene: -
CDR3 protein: CASSLRRNQPQHF

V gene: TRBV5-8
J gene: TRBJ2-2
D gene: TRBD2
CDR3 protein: CASRPTSGYTGELFF

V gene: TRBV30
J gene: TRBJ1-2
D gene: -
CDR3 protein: CAWSTPRPSGYTF

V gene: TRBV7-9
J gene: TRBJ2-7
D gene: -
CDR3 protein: CASSLTQGGPYEQYF

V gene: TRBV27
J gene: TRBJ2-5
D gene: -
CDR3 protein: CASSLGKTQYF

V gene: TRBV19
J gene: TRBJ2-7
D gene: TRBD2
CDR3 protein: CASSIGVSGTRAYEQYF

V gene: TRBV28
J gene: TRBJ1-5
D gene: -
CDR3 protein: CASRLLRTDIQPQHF

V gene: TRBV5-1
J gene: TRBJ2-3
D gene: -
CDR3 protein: CASSQYRSDSTDTQYF